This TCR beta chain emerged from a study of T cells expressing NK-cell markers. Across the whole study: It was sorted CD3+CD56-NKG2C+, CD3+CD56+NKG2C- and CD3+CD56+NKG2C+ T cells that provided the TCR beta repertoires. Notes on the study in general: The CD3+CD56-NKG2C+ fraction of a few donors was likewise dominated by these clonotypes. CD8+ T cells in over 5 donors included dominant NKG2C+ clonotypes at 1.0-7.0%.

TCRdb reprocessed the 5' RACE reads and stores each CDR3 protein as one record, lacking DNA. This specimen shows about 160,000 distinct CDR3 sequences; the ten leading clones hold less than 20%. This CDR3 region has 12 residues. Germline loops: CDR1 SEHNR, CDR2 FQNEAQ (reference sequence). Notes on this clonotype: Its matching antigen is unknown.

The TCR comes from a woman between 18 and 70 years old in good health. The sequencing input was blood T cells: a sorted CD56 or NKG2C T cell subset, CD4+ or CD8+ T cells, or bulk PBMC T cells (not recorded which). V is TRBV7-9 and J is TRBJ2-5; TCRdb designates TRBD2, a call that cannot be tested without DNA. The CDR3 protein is CASGLLRETQYF.